This T cell receptor beta chain was identified in a study of Tregs in tolerant kidney transplant recipients. Study in general: Recipients received nonmyeloablative bone marrow transplants from related graft donors, with transient mixed chimerism.

Thawed PBMCs were FACS-sorted into unstimulated CD4+CD25+CD127- regulatory T cells, CD4+CD25- non-regulatory cells, CD4 and CD8 cells. Generated by immunoSEQ multiplex PCR, the TCRdb table keeps only in-frame clones and is missing some. In the table there are some 71,000 clones, 85% to 90% of which are singletons. General observations from the study: The most relevant donor-specific Treg TCRbeta repertoire apparently came from expansion with activated donor B cells. Some patients' samples used different primers over time, so nucleotide sequences weren't comparable.

V lost 0 bases and J 3 bases, leaving 4 bases between the germline ends. CDR1 is SGHRS and CDR2 is YFSETQ in the germline V gene. The CDR3 extends over 13 amino acids. Note on this clone: What it recognizes is unknown. Within the sample, other DNA sequences also encode this same CDR3.

V gene TRBV5-1 combines with J gene TRBJ2-1; D is unresolved. Sequencing used CD4+ T cells from blood, obtained before the transplant. This receptor was identified in a human donor who received a combined kidney and bone marrow transplant. This CDR3 is CASSLGSYNEQFF. The DNA for the CDR3 is TGCGCCAGCAGCTTGGGCAGCTACAATGAGCAGTTCTTC.